This T cell receptor (beta chain) originates from a study of siplizumab effects on memory and regulatory T cells. On this clone: The antigen remains undetermined.

Sequencing of each sample assayed roughly 100,000 TCR templates. Data came from immunoSEQ multiplex PCR; TCRdb stores just in-frame clones and leaves some out. Among 100,000 to 120,000 clones, roughly 89% were seen once, and the ten largest hold 1% to 1.5%. General observations from the study: Controls showed an average of 26.9% Treg-derived mappable alloreactive CD4+ clones, while siplizumab showed nearly 70%. Apparently more diverse than memory cells, naive T cells also seemed major alloresponse contributors. Mapping to unstimulated subsets was achieved for only a minor fraction of alloreactive clones.

Per germline, CDR1 MNHNY and CDR2 SVGAGI (reference sequence). The CDR3 is 15 residues long. With V trimmed by 0 bases and J by 5 bases, 2 bases remained unmatched. V is TRBV6-6 and J is TRBJ1-5; 9 bases map to TRBD1. Sequenced input: CD4+ T cells sorted from blood. The source is a human donor in good health. For the CDR3, the DNA is TGTGCCAGCAGTTACTCTCGGACAGGGGATCAGCCCCAGCATTTT. Translated, it gives CASSYSRTGDQPQHF.